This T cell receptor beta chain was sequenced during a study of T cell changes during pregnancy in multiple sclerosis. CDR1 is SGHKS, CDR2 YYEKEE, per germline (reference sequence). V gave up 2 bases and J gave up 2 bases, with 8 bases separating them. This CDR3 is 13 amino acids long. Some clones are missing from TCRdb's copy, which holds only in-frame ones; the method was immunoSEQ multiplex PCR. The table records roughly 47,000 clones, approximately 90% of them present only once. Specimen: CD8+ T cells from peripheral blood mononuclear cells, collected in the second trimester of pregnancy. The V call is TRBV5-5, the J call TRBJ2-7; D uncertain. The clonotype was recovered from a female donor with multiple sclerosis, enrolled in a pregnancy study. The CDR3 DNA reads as TGTGCCAGCAGCTTCGCACAGACCTACGAGCAGTACTTC. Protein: CASSFAQTYEQYF.